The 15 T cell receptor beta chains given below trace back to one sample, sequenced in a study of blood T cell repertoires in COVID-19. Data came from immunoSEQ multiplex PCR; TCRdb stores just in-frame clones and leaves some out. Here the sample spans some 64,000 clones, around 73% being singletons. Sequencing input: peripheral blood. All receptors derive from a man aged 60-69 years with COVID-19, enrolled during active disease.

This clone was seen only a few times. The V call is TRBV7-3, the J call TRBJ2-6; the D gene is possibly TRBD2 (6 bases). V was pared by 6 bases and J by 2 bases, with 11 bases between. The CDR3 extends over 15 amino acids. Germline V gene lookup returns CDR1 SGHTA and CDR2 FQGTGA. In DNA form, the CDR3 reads TGTGCCAGCAGGCGGGGTGGGACTGGGGCCAACGTCCTGACTTTC. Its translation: CASRRGGTGANVLTF.

The CDR3, as DNA: TGTGCCACCAGTCGACAGGGGCGCACCGGGGAGCTGTTTTTT. This codes for CATSRQGRTGELFF. The chain uses TRBV24-1 and TRBJ2-2, with 8 bases aligning to TRBD1. The germline V gene encodes CDR1 KGHDR and CDR2 SFDVKD. V gave up 6 bases and J gave up 4 bases; unmatched junction bases: 3. This CDR3 spans 14 amino acids.

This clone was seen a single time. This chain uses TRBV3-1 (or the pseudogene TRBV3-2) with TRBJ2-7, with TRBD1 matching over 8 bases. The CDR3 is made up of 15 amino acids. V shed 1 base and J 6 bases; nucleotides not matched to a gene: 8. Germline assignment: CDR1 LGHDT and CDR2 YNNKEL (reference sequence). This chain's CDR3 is CASSQGWGQDSEQYF. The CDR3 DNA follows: TGTGCCAGCAGCCAAGGGTGGGGACAGGACTCCGAGCAGTACTTC.

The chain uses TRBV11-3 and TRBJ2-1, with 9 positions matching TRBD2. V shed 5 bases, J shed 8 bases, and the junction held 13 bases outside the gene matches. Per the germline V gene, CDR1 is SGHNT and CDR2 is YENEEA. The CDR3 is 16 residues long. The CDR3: CASSLIAGLAGDEQFF. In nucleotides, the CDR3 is TGTGCCAGCAGCCTAATAGCGGGATTAGCGGGAGATGAGCAGTTCTTC.

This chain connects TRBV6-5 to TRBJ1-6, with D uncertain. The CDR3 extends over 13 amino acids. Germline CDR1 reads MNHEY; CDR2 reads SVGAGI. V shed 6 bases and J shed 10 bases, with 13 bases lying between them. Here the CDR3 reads CASRDPGKSPLHF. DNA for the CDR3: TGTGCCAGCAGAGACCCCGGGAAATCACCCCTCCACTTT.

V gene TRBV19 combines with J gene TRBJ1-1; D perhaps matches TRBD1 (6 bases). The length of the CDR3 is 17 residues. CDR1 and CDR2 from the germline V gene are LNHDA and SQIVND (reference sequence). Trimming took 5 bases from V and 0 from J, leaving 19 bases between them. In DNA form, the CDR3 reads TGTGCCAGTAGTGGGCGAGGGGGGGCTTGGGTGAACACTGAAGCTTTCTTT. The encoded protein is CASSGRGGAWVNTEAFF.

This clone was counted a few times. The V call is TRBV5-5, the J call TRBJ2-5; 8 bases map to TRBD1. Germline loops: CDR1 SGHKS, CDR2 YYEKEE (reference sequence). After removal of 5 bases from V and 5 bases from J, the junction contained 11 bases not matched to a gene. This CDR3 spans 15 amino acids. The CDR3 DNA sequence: TGTGCCAGCAGGCCGGGAACAGGGGGTTTGGAGACCCAGTACTTC. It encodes CASRPGTGGLETQYF.

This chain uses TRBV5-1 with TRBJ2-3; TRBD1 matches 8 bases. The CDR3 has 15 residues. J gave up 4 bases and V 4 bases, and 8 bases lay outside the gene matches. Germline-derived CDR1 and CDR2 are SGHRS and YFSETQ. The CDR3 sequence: CASSDAGQGPDTQYF. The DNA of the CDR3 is TGCGCCAGCAGCGACGCCGGACAGGGCCCAGATACGCAGTATTTT.

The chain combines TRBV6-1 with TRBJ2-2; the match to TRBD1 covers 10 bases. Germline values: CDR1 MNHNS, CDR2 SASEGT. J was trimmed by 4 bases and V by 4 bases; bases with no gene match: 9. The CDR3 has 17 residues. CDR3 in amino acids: CASSGSAGTGATGELFF. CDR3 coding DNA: TGTGCCAGCAGTGGGTCAGCCGGGACAGGGGCCACCGGGGAGCTGTTTTTT.

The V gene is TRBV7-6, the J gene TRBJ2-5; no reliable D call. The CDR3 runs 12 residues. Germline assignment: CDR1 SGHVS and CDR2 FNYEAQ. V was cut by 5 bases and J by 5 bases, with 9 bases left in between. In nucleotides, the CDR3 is TGTGCCAGCAGCCGAGGAATCGAGACCCAGTACTTC. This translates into CASSRGIETQYF.

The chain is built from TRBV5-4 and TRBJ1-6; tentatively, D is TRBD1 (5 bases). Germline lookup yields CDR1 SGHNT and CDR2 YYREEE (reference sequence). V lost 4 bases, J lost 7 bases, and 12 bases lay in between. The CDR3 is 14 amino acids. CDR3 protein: CASSRRQKNSPLHF. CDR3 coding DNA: TGTGCCAGCAGCAGAAGACAGAAAAATTCACCCCTCCACTTT.

In DNA form, the CDR3 reads TGTGCCAGTAGTAACCGTAGGCGGACCTACGAGCAGTACTTC. It yields the protein CASSNRRRTYEQYF. This chain connects TRBV19 to TRBJ2-7; D remains ambiguous. The CDR3 is 14 amino acids. With 4 bases removed from V and 2 bases from J, the gap between germline ends came to 12 bases. Germline V gene sequence: CDR1 LNHDA, CDR2 SQIVND (reference sequence).

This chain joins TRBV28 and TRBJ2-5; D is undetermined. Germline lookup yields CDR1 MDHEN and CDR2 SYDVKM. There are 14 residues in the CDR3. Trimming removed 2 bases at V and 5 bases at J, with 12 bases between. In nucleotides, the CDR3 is TGTGCCAGCAGTTTAGTCAGTTCATGGGAGACCCAGTACTTC. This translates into CASSLVSSWETQYF.

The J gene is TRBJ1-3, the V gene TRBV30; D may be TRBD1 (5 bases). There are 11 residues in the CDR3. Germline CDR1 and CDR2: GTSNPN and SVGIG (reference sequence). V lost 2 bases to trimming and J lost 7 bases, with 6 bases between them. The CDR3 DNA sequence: TGTGCCTGGAGTCCAGGGAACACCATATATTTT. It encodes CAWSPGNTIYF.

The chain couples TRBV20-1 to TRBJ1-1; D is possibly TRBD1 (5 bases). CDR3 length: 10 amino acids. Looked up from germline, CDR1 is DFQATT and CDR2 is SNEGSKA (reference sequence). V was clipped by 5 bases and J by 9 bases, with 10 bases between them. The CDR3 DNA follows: TGCAGTGCTGAGGACATCCAAGCTTTCTTT. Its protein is CSAEDIQAFF.